The following is a TCR beta chain sequence with its context. Other DNA variants within this sample encode the same CDR3. Per germline, CDR1 MDHEN and CDR2 SYDVKM. V lost 6 bases, J lost 2 bases, and 7 bases stayed unmatched. This CDR3 has 14 amino acids. The entry originates in a study of shared clonotypes between healthy human individuals. CD45RO negativity and positive selection for CCR7 defined naive CD8 cells, a population that excluded terminally differentiated effector memory CD45RA+ cells. There were only Caucasian adults among the donors, and all lived in Nashville, Tennessee. Data came from immunoSEQ multiplex PCR; TCRdb stores just in-frame clones and leaves some out. This table has about 750,000 clones, approximately 92% appearing once.

The sequenced material came from naive CD8+ T cells sorted from blood. V usage is TRBV28 and J usage is TRBJ2-7; TRBD2 matches at 7 bases. This receptor was identified in a man younger than 45 in good health. The CDR3 nucleotides read TGTGCCAGCAGCCTCCTAGCGGAAACCTACGAGCAGTACTTC. Translated: CASSLLAETYEQYF. Complete variable domain (other parts from reference TRBV28 and TRBJ2-7): DVKVTQSSRYLVKRTGEKVFLECVQDMDHENMFWYRQDPGLGLRLIYFSYDVKMKEKGDIPEGYSVSREKKERFSLILESASTNQTSMYLCASSLLAETYEQYFGPGTRLTVT.